This entry lists 16 T cell receptor beta chains sequenced from one sample in a study of human T cells and chemical hapten exposure (dated by TCRdb to 2020 to 2022). Explained via the paper, the time point label denotes: pre-sensitization, week 0. The treatment or condition label on this specimen signifies: therapeutic diphenylcyclopropenone sensitization with weekly scalp DPC. Total RNA was isolated from unfractionated whole blood collected in Tempus Blood RNA tubes. The library was prepared using RACE. Sequencing used a NextSeq 500. TCRdb took the public reads, trimmed them with fastp at Q25, ran MiXCR for clone calling and kept in-frame beta chains. Identical CDR3 protein sequences are pooled into one entry, listed with their most common genes and DNA. In this sample the table shows over 50,000 distinct CDR3 sequences, roughly 10% of which occur a single time. The top ten clones comprise roughly a tenth of the sample.

Sample: whole blood, taken in connection with sensitization to the hapten diphenylcyclopropenone (DPC). Receptors originate from a woman aged 25 to 39 with alopecia areata. Some clones in this sample may be carry-over from other donors' samples.

V is TRBV6-2 or TRBV6-3 and J is TRBJ1-1; no definite D call. Trimming removed 6 bases at V and 3 bases at J, with 14 bases between. Germline values: CDR1 MNHEY, CDR2 SVGEGT. This CDR3 is built from 14 residues. The CDR3 loop is CASRQQGGYTEAFF. CDR3 in DNA: TGTGCCAGCAGGCAACAAGGAGGCTACACTGAAGCTTTCTTT.

This chain connects TRBV6-5 to TRBJ1-6; D is uncertain. The CDR3 contains 13 residues. Trimming stripped 2 bases from V and 11 bases from J, with 10 bases between. The V gene's germline CDR1 is MNHEY and CDR2 SVGAGI. The CDR3 sequence: CASSYGPAAPLHF. The DNA for the CDR3 is TGTGCCAGCAGTTACGGACCCGCGGCACCCCTCCACTTT.

There are many counts of this clonotype. This chain joins TRBV19 and TRBJ1-5; a possible D gene is TRBD1 (5 bases). The germline gives CDR1 LNHDA, CDR2 SQIVND (reference sequence). V dropped 5 bases and J dropped 4 bases, with 12 bases sitting between them. The CDR3 totals 14 residues. The CDR3 sequence: CASSSSGGNQPQHF. CDR3 coding DNA: TGTGCCAGTAGTTCTTCCGGGGGGAATCAGCCCCAGCATTTT.

This clonotype occurred many times. The V gene is TRBV4-3, the J gene TRBJ2-3; 8 nucleotides line up with TRBD1. In germline, CDR1 is LGHNA, CDR2 YSLEER. The CDR3 length is 13 residues. J gave up 6 bases and V 4 bases, and 3 bases lay outside the gene matches. In DNA, the CDR3 is TGCGCCAGCAGCCCTGGGACAGGCGATACGCAGTATTTT. This codes for CASSPGTGDTQYF.

Many counts were recorded for this clonotype. The chain carries TRBV7-9 and TRBJ1-3; no reliable D call. CDR3 length: 15 residues. Germline CDR1 reads SEHNR; CDR2 reads FQNEAQ (reference sequence). V was shortened by 1 base and J by 0 bases, with 7 bases between the two germline ends. This CDR3 is CASSLGSGSGNTIYF. CDR3 bases: TGTGCCAGCAGCTTAGGCAGCGGCTCTGGAAACACCATATATTTT.

The rearrangement links TRBV25-1 to TRBJ2-5; D is tentatively TRBD1 or TRBD2 (6 bases each). V dropped 7 bases and J dropped 2 bases, with 14 bases sitting between them. The CDR3 totals 14 residues. The germline gives CDR1 MGHDK, CDR2 SYGVNS. The DNA for the CDR3 is TGTGCCAGCAAGGTAGGGGGGCCACAAGAGACCCAGTACTTC. Protein sequence: CASKVGGPQETQYF.

The chain has TRBV14 and TRBJ2-1; D may be TRBD2 (7 bases). Germline values: CDR1 SGHDN, CDR2 FVKESK. V was pared by 1 base and J by 9 bases, with 16 bases between. The CDR3 runs 15 residues. In DNA form, the CDR3 reads TGTGCCAGCAGCCAAGCTAAGGGGGGGTCGCGTGAGCAGTTCTTC. This sequence encodes CASSQAKGGSREQFF. The full variable domain, its missing parts supplied by reference TRBV14 and TRBJ2-1, is EAGVTQFPSHSVIEKGQTVTLRCDPISGHDNLYWYRRVMGKEIKFLLHFVKESKQDESGMPNNRFLAERTGGTYSTLKVQPAELEDSGVYFCASSQAKGGSREQFFGPGTRLTVL.

This clonotype was recorded many times. The V and J genes are TRBV29-1 and TRBJ1-6; tentatively, D is TRBD1 (6 bases). The CDR3 covers 15 residues. The V and J ends lost 6 bases and 5 bases respectively, with 17 bases between them. Looked up from germline, CDR1 is SQVTM and CDR2 is ANQGSEA. In DNA, the CDR3 is TGCAGCGTCCTTCAGGGGCGTCCCAATAATTCACCCCTCCACTTT. Translating gives CSVLQGRPNNSPLHF.

This clonotype was seen only a few times. The gene calls are TRBV7-9 and TRBJ2-7; 8 bases align to TRBD1. The CDR3 loop spans 15 amino acids. V was clipped by 4 bases and J by 3 bases; unmatched bases: 8. The germline CDR1 and CDR2 sequences are SEHNR and FQNEAQ (reference sequence). The CDR3 coding sequence is TGTGCCAGCAGCTCAGGGCCCACAGGGGGCTACGAGCAGTACTTC. Translation gives CASSSGPTGGYEQYF.

J is TRBJ1-4 and V is TRBV28; 9 positions match TRBD1. V lost 6 bases and J lost 3; bases outside the gene matches: 2. Per the germline V gene, CDR1 is MDHEN and CDR2 is SYDVKM. The CDR3 loop spans 14 amino acids. The CDR3 spells CASSTGGPNEKLFF. In DNA form, the CDR3 reads TGTGCCAGCAGCACAGGGGGCCCTAATGAAAAACTGTTTTTT.

This clonotype occurred a few times. The chain recombines TRBV6-2 or TRBV6-3 with TRBJ1-1, with no clear D. In germline, CDR1 is MNHEY, CDR2 SVGEGT. V lost 7 bases and J lost 6, with 15 bases in between. The CDR3 is 13 residues long. The CDR3 region has the DNA TGTGCCAGCATTACGACAAAGGGCGCTGAAGCTTTCTTT. Translated: CASITTKGAEAFF.

V usage is TRBV6-1 and J usage is TRBJ1-1; 7 bases match TRBD1. The CDR3 runs 14 residues. In germline, CDR1 is MNHNS, CDR2 SASEGT. V was clipped by 6 bases and J by 1 base; unmatched bases: 5. In DNA form, the CDR3 reads TGTGCCAGCAGAGGCCGACAGGGGAACACTGAAGCTTTCTTT. It specifies CASRGRQGNTEAFF.

Ten or more counts support this clonotype. The chain carries TRBV3-1 and TRBJ1-1; unclear D gene. Trimming stripped 3 bases from V and 6 bases from J, with 5 bases between. CDR1 is LGHDT and CDR2 is YNNKEL in the germline V gene (reference sequence). The CDR3 is made up of 11 amino acids. This CDR3 is CASSHTSEAFF. CDR3 coding DNA: TGTGCCAGCAGCCACACCTCTGAAGCTTTCTTT. Variable domain in full (rest from reference TRBV3-1 and TRBJ1-1): DTAVSQTPKYLVTQMGNDKSIKCEQNLGHDTMYWYKQDSKKFLKIMFSYNNKELIINETVPNRFSPKSPDKAHLNLHINSLELGDSAVYFCASSHTSEAFFGQGTRLTVV.

CDR3 in amino acids: CSARDERRNEQYF. CDR3 nucleotide sequence: TGCAGTGCTAGAGATGAAAGGAGGAACGAGCAGTACTTC. The chain joins TRBV20-1 to TRBJ2-7, with D maybe TRBD2 (5 bases). The V end was cut by 0 bases, the J end by 5 bases, with 11 bases between. CDR3 size: 13 residues. The germline V gene has CDR1 DFQATT and CDR2 SNEGSKA (reference sequence).

This clonotype appeared a few times. The chain has TRBV19 and TRBJ1-5; 8 bases align to TRBD1. The V gene's germline CDR1 is LNHDA and CDR2 SQIVND (reference sequence). V was pared by 4 bases and J by 5 bases, with 7 bases of the junction left unmatched. CDR3 length equals 15 residues. CDR3 residues: CASSTRSQGDQPQHF. The CDR3 DNA reads TGTGCCAGTAGTACTCGGTCACAGGGGGATCAGCCCCAGCATTTT.

Ten or more counts support this clonotype. The chain is built from TRBV5-5 and TRBJ1-1; unclear D gene. Germline lookup yields CDR1 SGHKS and CDR2 YYEKEE (reference sequence). Trimming removed 0 bases at V and 1 base at J, with 4 bases between. The length of the CDR3 is 13 residues. The chain's CDR3 is CASSLDWNTEAFF. CDR3 nucleotides: TGTGCCAGCAGCTTGGACTGGAACACTGAAGCTTTCTTT.